Listed here is a single T cell receptor (beta chain). This entry comes from a study of blood T cell repertoires in COVID-19. In the study overall: PBMCs, B-cell-depleted T cells, or T cells were the source of the cDNA or gDNA that made up the material.

The repertoire was sequenced with immunoSEQ multiplex PCR; TCRdb's copy has only in-frame clones and lacks some. The table includes 270,000 or so clones, about 85% detected once. CDR1 is KGHSH, CDR2 LQKENI, per germline. The CDR3 loop spans 14 amino acids. The ends were cut back, 1 base at V and 4 bases at J, with 9 bases in the middle. Participant age was roughly 18 to 89 years, and participants resided in fewer than 25 US areas. This receptor was identified in a woman in her forties or fifties who had been exposed to COVID-19. The sequencing sample was made of PBMCs or T cells enriched from blood (not recorded which). V usage is TRBV18 and J usage is TRBJ2-3; D gene unclear. The CDR3, as DNA: TGTGCCAGCTCACCACTGGCTGCTCCAGATACGCAGTATTTT. Its translation: CASSPLAAPDTQYF.